This T cell receptor (beta chain) was sequenced for a study of post-analysis software for immune sequencing data (dated by TCRdb to the mid-2010s). Describing the broader study: Recorded disease courses included relapsing-remitting, secondary progressive and progressive-relapsing multiple sclerosis, with some patients lacking subtype annotation. The multiple sclerosis patient repertoires were compared with approximately 11 previously published healthy control repertoires from donors aged roughly 6 to 25 years. A subset of samples was prepared in parallel using single-end sample barcoding, then pooled and co-amplified after Illumina adapter ligation.

The full study reports these points: The control group was slightly older than the multiple sclerosis patient group. Compared with controls, multiple sclerosis patients had significantly lower normalized Chao1 diversity, a finding suggesting substantial peripheral T-cell clonal expansion. Patients showed significantly higher frequencies than controls for about 5 TRBV segments, among them TRBV5-6, TRBV5-1 and TRBV20-1. When samples were clustered directly using the F measure, samples prepared in the same batch co-clustered strongly, which prompted a batch-effect correction.

Libraries came from PCR. Sequenced on an Illumina HiSeq 2500. Unique molecular identifiers were incorporated into TCR beta cDNA libraries to reduce PCR and sequencing biases. Roughly 500,000 cDNA molecules were obtained for every 1 to 10 million input T cells, so each molecule roughly corresponded to one T cell. Patient libraries were prepared and sequenced with the same protocol used for the earlier healthy control dataset. Samples belonging to the same batch were prepared together, multiplexed and sequenced on a shared HiSeq lane. In the original analysis: MIGEC handled the raw barcoded reads, throwing out single-read molecular identifier groups before consensus assembly and CDR3 extraction. VDJtools was used for post-analysis of the clonotype tables, with diversity normalized by down-sampling every dataset to the smallest sample size. Repertoire overlap clustering matched CDR3 amino acid but not nucleotide sequences to correct batch-related cross-sample contamination. TCRdb took the public reads, trimmed them with fastp at Q25, ran MiXCR for clone calling and kept in-frame beta chains. Entries that share a CDR3 protein sequence are merged under the most common genes and DNA. These V and J calls are TCRdb output, not the study's own analysis. The sample contains hundreds of thousands of distinct CDR3 sequences, less than 45% of them found a single time. The ten largest clones represent 9% to 13% of the sample.

Turning to this clonotype: Its antigen specificity is not known. Base quality data are lacking; no much larger clone is found one base away.

To demonstrate the VDJtools post-analysis software, TCR beta repertoires were profiled from the peripheral blood of 13 young patients with multiple sclerosis. The multiple sclerosis patients were children and adolescents between roughly 6 and 17 years of age. The CDR3 sequence holds 14 residues, the cysteine and phenylalanine included. Here the CDR3 DNA is all that survives: 42 bases in frame from base 1. Between the V and J ends, shortened by 4 bases and 3 bases respectively, the junction contains 12 bases. The germline V gene sets CDR1 to LGHNA and CDR2 to YSLEER. This receptor was taken from a girl aged 10-17 years with multiple sclerosis. This chain joins TRBV4-3 to TRBJ1-2; TRBD1 is perhaps the D gene, given 5 matching bases. The specimen was blood. The DNA reads TGCGCCAGCAGCCGGGACCAGGCTTACTATGGCTACACCTTC. Its amino acids are CASSRDQAYYGYTF.